What follows are 5 T cell receptor beta chains derived from one specimen sequenced in a study of shared clonotypes between healthy human individuals (TCRdb year 2020). Libraries were prepared through the immunoSEQ multiplex PCR assay. In TCRdb, the immuneACCESS table is reduced to in-frame sequences with V and J assigned. These tables do not hold every clone; where another copy was compared, an unresolved V gene accounts for under half, and the others remain unexplained. The sample records over 1.5 million clones, 95% to 99% of which are singletons. About 0.45% of the sample belongs to the ten largest clones. The source material was naive CD4+ T cells sorted from blood. The cell subset or site label on this specimen signifies: CD45RA+ positively selected. The receptors were sampled from a man aged 30 to 45 in good health.

The chain joins TRBV7-2 to TRBJ2-1, with 8 positions matching TRBD2. The CDR3 length is 19 residues. V was pared by 2 bases and J by 0 bases, with 12 bases of the junction left unmatched. Germline CDR1 reads SGHTA; CDR2 reads FQGNSA. CDR3 nucleotides: TGTGCCAGCAGCTTATATGGGACTAGTCGTCTTAGCTCCTACAATGAGCAGTTCTTC. Its translation: CASSLYGTSRLSSYNEQFF.

This chain connects TRBV7-2 to TRBJ2-2, with 11 bases fitting TRBD2. V was clipped by 5 bases and J by 7 bases; unmatched bases: 18. The CDR3 is made up of 19 amino acids. Germline CDR1 SGHTA, CDR2 FQGNSA. The CDR3 sequence is CASSHSKTTSGRVSGELFF. CDR3 nucleotides: TGTGCCAGCAGCCACTCCAAAACTACTAGCGGGAGAGTGAGCGGGGAGCTGTTTTTT.

The gene calls are TRBV4-3 and TRBJ2-2, with 7 positions matching TRBD1. The CDR3 contains 15 residues. The V segment lost 1 base and the J segment 5 bases; nucleotides outside the gene matches: 4. CDR1 and CDR2 (germline): LGHNA, YSLEER. The CDR3 sequence is CASSQAGGWTGELFF. For the CDR3, the DNA is TGCGCCAGCAGCCAAGCAGGGGGTTGGACCGGGGAGCTGTTTTTT.

The chain links TRBV18 to TRBJ1-5; D is unclear. The CDR3 has 16 amino acids. Germline V gene data show CDR1 as KGHSH and CDR2 as LQKENI. The V end lost 4 bases, the J end lost 3 bases, and 16 bases lay between the germline ends. In DNA, the CDR3 is TGTGCCAGCTCACATTCGTCCCAGGTCTCCAATCAGCCCCAGCATTTT. Translation: CASSHSSQVSNQPQHF.

The chain is built from TRBV9 and TRBJ2-3; 10 bases align to TRBD1. V lost 3 bases and J lost 5; bases outside the gene matches: 6. CDR3 length: 15 amino acids. CDR1 is SGDLS, CDR2 YYNGEE, per germline. CDR3 sequence reads: CASSDPDRGGDTQYF. CDR3 bases: TGTGCCAGCAGCGACCCGGACAGGGGGGGAGATACGCAGTATTTT.